The 24 T cell receptor beta chains in this list originate from one sample, sequenced in a study of CD8+ T cells in alopecia areata. Investigators isolated RNA and reverse transcribed it into cDNA to act as the sequencing template. Here immunoSEQ multiplex PCR was the method, and the copy in TCRdb shows in-frame clones only, minus some. The sample has about 42,000 clones, approximately 65% seen once. Indicated treatment: oral pan-JAK inhibitor, 5-10 mg twice daily. The sequencing used CD8+ T cells sorted from blood, collected at week 4, from a patient treated with tofacitinib. All receptors derive from a human donor with alopecia areata.

The CDR3 coding sequence is TGTGCCAGCAGCGTAGACACCGAACAAGAGACCCAGTACTTC. Its translation is CASSVDTEQETQYF. The V call is TRBV9, the J call TRBJ2-5; D is unresolved. The V end was cut by 0 bases, the J end by 2 bases, with 8 bases between. This CDR3 region has 14 residues. Germline V gene sequence: CDR1 SGDLS, CDR2 YYNGEE.

V and J are TRBV6-5 and TRBJ2-2, with 7 positions matching TRBD1. From germline, CDR1 is MNHEY and CDR2 SVGAGI. Unmatched junction bases numbered 3, after V lost 4 bases and J lost 4 bases. This CDR3 is 14 amino acids long. CDR3 DNA sequence: TGTGCCAGCAGTTCGACAGGGACCACCGGGGAGCTGTTTTTT. Residues: CASSSTGTTGELFF.

The sample holds a few counts of this clone. The rearrangement joins TRBV5-6 to TRBJ2-7, with 9 bases aligning to TRBD2. Germline CDR1 and CDR2: SGHDT and YYEEEE. Trimming removed 1 base from V and 5 bases from J; junction bases left unmatched: 4. The CDR3 is 14 residues long. The CDR3 nucleotides read TGTGCCAGCAGCTTGCCTAGCGGGGTCGACGAGCAGTACTTC. Its translation: CASSLPSGVDEQYF. The full variable domain, its missing parts supplied by reference TRBV5-6 and TRBJ2-7, is DAGVTQSPTHLIKTRGQQVTLRCSPKSGHDTVSWYQQALGQGPQFIFQYYEEEERQRGNFPDRFSGHQFPNYSSELNVNALLLGDSALYLCASSLPSGVDEQYFGPGTRLTVT.

The V call is TRBV27, the J call TRBJ2-1, with D possibly being TRBD1 or TRBD2 (5 bases each). V was cut by 1 base and J by 4 bases, with 8 bases left in between. This CDR3 has 14 residues. CDR1 and CDR2 (germline): MNHEY, SMNVEV (reference sequence). The CDR3 here is CASSLLGEYNEQFF. The CDR3 DNA is TGTGCCAGCAGTTTATTAGGGGAGTACAATGAGCAGTTCTTC.

This clone was seen a handful of times. The CDR3 DNA follows: TGTGCCAGTACGATTACGTTAAACACTGAAGCTTTCTTT. This gives the protein CASTITLNTEAFF. The rearrangement links TRBV19 to TRBJ1-1; D gene ambiguous. Germline CDR1 reads LNHDA; CDR2 reads SQIVND (reference sequence). The CDR3 consists of 13 residues. Trimming removed 7 bases from V and 2 bases from J, with 11 bases in between.

The chain employs TRBV27 and TRBJ2-2, with 10 bases lining up with TRBD1. This CDR3 is built from 15 residues. The V gene's germline CDR1 is MNHEY and CDR2 SMNVEV (reference sequence). The V segment lost 6 bases and the J segment 7 bases; nucleotides outside the gene matches: 8. CDR3 loop: CASRHGTGEGGELFF. CDR3 sequence (DNA): TGTGCCAGCAGGCACGGGACAGGGGAGGGCGGGGAGCTGTTTTTT.

The gene calls are TRBV25-1 and TRBJ2-2, with D perhaps matching TRBD1 (6 bases). The V gene's germline CDR1 is MGHDK and CDR2 SYGVNS. Between the trimmed V and J ends, which lost 4 bases and 0 bases, there was a span of 6 bases. This CDR3 spans 14 amino acids. CDR3 in amino acids: CASSGTANTGELFF. The CDR3 coding sequence is TGTGCCAGCAGTGGGACAGCGAACACCGGGGAGCTGTTTTTT.

This sequence joins TRBV30 and TRBJ1-5; D gene ambiguous. The CDR3 length is 15 residues. Trimming removed 2 bases at V and 1 base at J, with 12 bases between. Germline CDR1 is GTSNPN and CDR2 is SVGIG (reference sequence). CDR3 DNA sequence: TGTGCCTGGAGTTCTACTGGGAAGAGCAATCAGCCCCAGCATTTT. It translates to CAWSSTGKSNQPQHF. Using reference TRBV30 and TRBJ1-5 for the parts outside the CDR3, the full variable domain is SQTIHQWPATLVQPVGSPLSLECTVEGTSNPNLYWYRQAAGRGLQLLFYSVGIGQISSEVPQNLSASRPQDRQFILSSKKLLLSDSGFYLCAWSSTGKSNQPQHFGDGTRLSIL.

The chain joins TRBV7-8 to TRBJ2-1; D is undetermined. The CDR3 loop spans 12 amino acids. Germline V gives CDR1 SGHVS, CDR2 FQNEAQ. The germline V and J ends were trimmed by 2 bases and 4 bases, with 3 bases remaining between them. The CDR3 is CASSLMYNEQFF. For the CDR3, the DNA is TGTGCCAGCAGCTTAATGTACAATGAGCAGTTCTTC.

The V gene is TRBV7-2, the J gene TRBJ1-4; D is unresolved. There are 14 residues in the CDR3. Germline V gene data show CDR1 as SGHTA and CDR2 as FQGNSA. V was shortened by 8 bases and J by 3 bases, with 13 bases between the two germline ends. CDR3 residues: CASFNSAPNEKLFF. The CDR3 DNA follows: TGTGCCAGCTTTAACAGCGCTCCTAATGAAAAACTGTTTTTT.

The chain recombines TRBV30 with TRBJ2-7; no reliable D call. V was shortened by 2 bases and J by 4 bases, with 6 bases between the two germline ends. This CDR3 region has 11 residues. Germline-derived CDR1 and CDR2 are GTSNPN and SVGIG (reference sequence). The CDR3 nucleotides read TGTGCCTGGAGTAAAAGGTACGAGCAGTACTTC. Its translation: CAWSKRYEQYF.

This clone is a singleton in its sample. V is TRBV30 and J is TRBJ2-1; D uncertain. V gave up 5 bases and J gave up 5 bases, with 10 bases separating them. The germline V gene encodes CDR1 GTSNPN and CDR2 SVGIG (reference sequence). The CDR3 runs 12 residues. The DNA for the CDR3 is TGTGCCTGGCAGAGCCCCAACAATGAGCAGTTCTTC. Protein sequence: CAWQSPNNEQFF.

This sequence joins TRBV29-1 and TRBJ2-1, with a weak D call TRBD2 (5 bases). CDR1 SQVTM and CDR2 ANQGSEA come from the germline V gene. The ends were cut back, 6 bases at V and 3 bases at J, with 9 bases in the middle. The CDR3 is made up of 12 amino acids. CDR3 sequence (DNA): TGCAGCGTCCACCGGGACTACAATGAGCAGTTCTTC. Encoded protein: CSVHRDYNEQFF.

The chain carries TRBV6-5 and TRBJ2-1; D gene uncertain. In germline, CDR1 is MNHEY, CDR2 SVGAGI. The CDR3 extends over 12 amino acids. Trimming cost V 4 bases and J 4 bases, with 5 bases left between them. CDR3 DNA: TGTGCCAGCAGTTTTAGGTACAATGAGCAGTTCTTC. Its protein product is CASSFRYNEQFF.

The chain uses TRBV6-4 and TRBJ1-2, with 8 positions matching TRBD1. Germline V CDR1 and CDR2: MRHNA, SNTAGT. This CDR3 is 17 amino acids long. J gave up 2 bases and V 5 bases, and 13 bases lay outside the gene matches. Here the CDR3 reads CASSYLNPGQENYGYTF. The CDR3 DNA reads as TGTGCCAGCAGTTACTTGAATCCGGGACAGGAAAACTATGGCTACACCTTC.

This clone was seen more than once but under ten times. The chain has TRBV7-9 and TRBJ2-7; a possible D gene is TRBD1 (5 bases). The germline V gene encodes CDR1 SEHNR and CDR2 FQNEAQ (reference sequence). The CDR3 has 13 residues. Trimming shortened V by 3 bases and J by 3 bases, and 9 bases separated the two germline ends. The CDR3 here is CASSFGRDYEQYF. The DNA for the CDR3 is TGTGCCAGCAGCTTTGGCAGGGACTACGAGCAGTACTTC.

The J gene is TRBJ2-2, the V gene TRBV6-5, with D perhaps being TRBD1 or TRBD2 (5 bases each). CDR3 length: 14 residues. CDR1 MNHEY and CDR2 SVGAGI come from the germline V gene. Between the trimmed V and J ends, which lost 6 bases and 1 base, there was a span of 9 bases. The CDR3 nucleotides read TGTGCCAGCAGGGAGAGGGGGAACACCGGGGAGCTGTTTTTT. This translates into CASRERGNTGELFF.

The chain is built from TRBV5-1 and TRBJ1-5, with no clear D. The length of the CDR3 is 16 residues. V was trimmed by 7 bases and J by 0 bases, leaving 17 bases between them. The germline V gene encodes CDR1 SGHRS and CDR2 YFSETQ. The chain's CDR3 is CASRTRELLSNQPQHF. The CDR3 DNA follows: TGCGCCAGCCGGACCAGAGAACTACTTAGCAATCAGCCCCAGCATTTT.

The V gene is TRBV2, the J gene TRBJ2-7; 10 bases map to TRBD1. Losses at the gene ends were 7 bases for V and 3 bases for J; bases not matched to a gene: 9. This CDR3 region has 15 residues. Germline loops: CDR1 SNHLY, CDR2 FYNNEI. CDR3 DNA: TGTGCCAGCATGAGGGGACAGGGGATTTACTACGAGCAGTACTTC. The encoded protein is CASMRGQGIYYEQYF.

This sequence joins TRBV2 and TRBJ1-4; D is unresolved. The length of the CDR3 is 12 residues. Germline CDR1 is SNHLY and CDR2 is FYNNEI. V lost 7 bases and J lost 5, with 8 bases in between. CDR3: CASMDPNEKLFF. The CDR3 DNA follows: TGTGCCAGCATGGACCCCAATGAAAAACTGTTTTTT.

This clone was picked up many times. J is TRBJ2-6 and V is TRBV4-3; D is uncertain. This CDR3 contains 16 residues. The V end was cut by 4 bases, the J end by 0 bases, with 10 bases between. Germline V gene sequence: CDR1 LGHNA, CDR2 YSLEER. Here the CDR3 DNA reads TGCGCCAGCAGCCGCAACCCGGGCTCTGGGGCCAACGTCCTGACTTTC. Encoded protein: CASSRNPGSGANVLTF.

The sample holds a few counts of this clone. V is TRBV29-1 and J is TRBJ2-1; D ambiguous. CDR1 SQVTM and CDR2 ANQGSEA come from the germline V gene. V lost 1 base, J lost 6 bases, and 1 base lay in between. The CDR3 spans 10 residues. This chain's CDR3 is CSVEVNEQFF. The DNA of the CDR3 is TGCAGCGTTGAAGTCAATGAGCAGTTCTTC.

The chain has TRBV29-1 and TRBJ1-1; a weak D match, TRBD1 (5 bases). Trimming removed 4 bases from V and 4 bases from J, with 19 bases in between. Germline V CDR1 and CDR2: SQVTM, ANQGSEA. The CDR3 is 15 amino acids. CDR3 in DNA: TGCAGCGTTGTTTCGGAGACCAAGGGGAGCACTGAAGCTTTCTTT. Translation gives CSVVSETKGSTEAFF. Together with reference TRBV29-1 and TRBJ1-1, the CDR3 gives the full variable domain: SAVISQKPSRDICQRGTSLTIQCQVDSQVTMMFWYRQQPGQSLTLIATANQGSEATYESGFVIDKFPISRPNLTFSTLTVSNMSPEDSSIYLCSVVSETKGSTEAFFGQGTRLTVV.

The J gene is TRBJ1-1, the V gene TRBV27; D uncertain. Trimming shortened V by 8 bases and J by 5 bases, and 12 bases separated the two germline ends. The CDR3 is 12 amino acids. Per the germline V gene, CDR1 is MNHEY and CDR2 is SMNVEV (reference sequence). The CDR3 is CASQTQGTEAFF. CDR3 DNA sequence: TGTGCCAGCCAGACCCAAGGGACTGAAGCTTTCTTT.